This passage covers 9 T cell receptor beta chains from one sample sequenced in a study of shared clonotypes between healthy human individuals. TCRdb's table, derived via immunoSEQ multiplex PCR, lists solely in-frame clones and lacks some. Found here are 2 million to 2.5 million clones, 80% to 95% of them singletons; the top ten hold 0.36%. Sequenced material: naive CD4+ T cells from PBMCs. Subset reported: CD45RA+ positively selected. The receptor set was obtained from a man aged 18 to 29 in good health. Some clones in this sample may be carry-over from other donors' samples.

This chain links TRBV10-1 with TRBJ2-1; 9 nucleotides agree with TRBD2. CDR1 WNHNN and CDR2 SYGVQD come from the germline V gene (reference sequence). Germline trimming cut 0 bases from V and 8 bases from J; bases unmatched to any gene: 8. CDR3 size: 16 residues. CDR3 sequence: CASSESRAGGLDEQFF. The CDR3 nucleotides read TGCGCCAGCAGTGAGTCCCGCGCGGGAGGGCTGGATGAGCAGTTCTTC.

This rearrangement joins TRBV5-1 to TRBJ2-3; 12 bases are a match to TRBD2. Germline CDR1 reads SGHRS; CDR2 reads YFSETQ. The trim removed 3 bases at V and 4 bases at J, leaving 6 bases unmatched. The CDR3 length is 16 residues. The CDR3, as DNA: TGCGCCAGCAGCTGGGTACTAGCGGGGGGTTCAGATACGCAGTATTTT. Translated, it gives CASSWVLAGGSDTQYF.

The chain recombines TRBV19 with TRBJ1-2; D remains ambiguous. V was shortened by 9 bases and J by 0 bases, with 14 bases between the two germline ends. Germline CDR1 is LNHDA and CDR2 is SQIVND (reference sequence). The CDR3 is made up of 14 amino acids. CDR3 sequence (DNA): TGTGCCAGAAACACAGCAGAAGCTAACTATGGCTACACCTTC. Its translation is CARNTAEANYGYTF.

This sequence joins TRBV7-6 and TRBJ2-1; 10 nucleotides match TRBD2. The CDR3 contains 15 residues. Germline V gene sequence: CDR1 SGHVS, CDR2 FNYEAQ. V lost 4 bases and J lost 0; bases outside the gene matches: 0. CDR3 sequence: CASSSSGGSYNEQFF. For the CDR3, the DNA is TGTGCCAGCAGCTCTAGCGGGGGCTCCTACAATGAGCAGTTCTTC.

The chain joins TRBV15 to TRBJ1-3; TRBD1 is a possible D gene (5 bases). Germline values: CDR1 LNHNV, CDR2 YYDKDF (reference sequence). V dropped 9 bases and J dropped 0 bases, with 18 bases sitting between them. The CDR3 runs to 16 residues. CDR3 nucleotide sequence: TGTGCCACACGGGACTCACGGTGGAGCTCTGGAAACACCATATATTTT. This gives the protein CATRDSRWSSGNTIYF.

The CDR3 coding sequence is TGCGCCAGCAGAATCCAGGCGTCCACAGATACGCAGTATTTT. Translation gives CASRIQASTDTQYF. The chain combines TRBV5-1 with TRBJ2-3; D is unresolved. Trimming took 5 bases from V and 2 from J, leaving 12 bases between them. Germline V gives CDR1 SGHRS, CDR2 YFSETQ. The CDR3 extends over 14 amino acids. The entire variable domain, with the rest obtained from reference TRBV5-1 and TRBJ2-3, is as follows: KAGVTQTPRYLIKTRGQQVTLSCSPISGHRSVSWYQQTPGQGLQFLFEYFSETQRNKGNFPGRFSGRQFSNSRSEMNVSTLELGDSALYLCASRIQASTDTQYFGPGTRLTVL.

The chain employs TRBV5-6 and TRBJ1-2; TRBD1 might be the D (5 bases). Germline CDR1 SGHDT, CDR2 YYEEEE. Trimming left V 2 bases short and J 13 bases short, with 24 bases between. The CDR3 consists of 15 residues. In nucleotides, the CDR3 is TGTGCCAGCAGCTTTACCGACCGGGACGGCCGGAGGTGCACCTTC. Protein: CASSFTDRDGRRCTF.

The chain combines TRBV28 with TRBJ1-5; D not certain. Germline V CDR1 and CDR2: MDHEN, SYDVKM. V lost 7 bases and J lost 0, with 7 bases in between. There are 13 residues in the CDR3. The CDR3: CASNDYSNQPQHF. In nucleotides, the CDR3 is TGTGCCAGCAACGATTATAGCAATCAGCCCCAGCATTTT.

The rearrangement joins TRBV29-1 to TRBJ2-1, with a possible D match to TRBD2 (5 bases). The V gene lost 8 bases and the J gene lost 0 bases, with 17 bases spanning the gap. CDR1 SQVTM and CDR2 ANQGSEA come from the germline V gene. The CDR3 spans 15 residues. This CDR3 reads CSPLGARDSYNEQFF. The CDR3 DNA is TGCAGCCCCCTAGGCGCACGGGACTCCTACAATGAGCAGTTCTTC.